This paragraph covers one TCR beta chain sequence. Its antigen is unidentified. Measured with immunoSEQ multiplex PCR; TCRdb has only the in-frame clones, and not every one. Counted here are approximately 4,500 clones, about 92% occurring once; the ten biggest clones make up around 3%. The data stem from a study of T cells in localized non-small cell lung cancer. Study-wide results and limits: Sequence data derive from only one tumor region, so heterogeneity remains possible. Overall survival was longer when the density of T cells in the blood was higher. Uninvolved adjacent lung showed peak T cell clonality, exceeding tumor. Out of the top 100 tumor clones, a median around 57 were seen in adjacent lung.

The specimen comprised peripheral blood, sampled before any cancer treatment. The clonotype comes from a woman between 40 and 69 years old with stage I lung adenocarcinoma.

This chain's CDR3 is CASSLGVGLNQPQHF. CDR3 nucleotides: TGCGCCAGCAGCTTGGGGGTCGGACTCAATCAGCCCCAGCATTTT. The rearrangement joins TRBV5-1 to TRBJ1-5; D not certain. Germline V gene sequence: CDR1 SGHRS, CDR2 YFSETQ. Trimming shortened V by 0 bases and J by 3 bases, and 10 bases separated the two germline ends. The CDR3 is made up of 15 amino acids.